Given below is one T cell receptor (beta chain) in context. The antigen is unknown. CDR3 size: 19 residues. The ends lost 0 bases at V and 6 bases at J; junction bases unmatched: 15. The sample comes from a study of T-cell memory formation after mild COVID-19. Notes on the study in general: Second-wave clones with a day 37 peak had unconfirmed SARS-CoV-2 specificity. In pre-infection memory, a portion of responding clones appeared, which suggested that cross-reactive memory joined. Day 15 to 85 contracting clones showed balanced CD4/CD8; later expanders leaned CD4+.

5'RACE with constant-segment primers built TCRalpha and TCRbeta cDNA libraries with UMIs. One entry per CDR3 protein results from TCRdb running MiXCR on the 5' RACE reads. The sample shows 470,000 or so distinct CDR3 sequences, more than 15% of them seen only once. The TCR sequence derives from a man younger than 35 who had mild COVID-19 (a few samples of this study predate the infection). Cell type and time point are not known. J is TRBJ2-1 and V is TRBV12-3 or TRBV12-4; 9 nucleotides align to TRBD1. Input material: PBMCs or a T cell subset sorted from them (not recorded which). DNA for the CDR3: TGTGCCAGCAGTTTAGCACGCGCTTACCGGGACAGGGATCCCAATGAGCAGTTCTTC. Protein sequence: CASSLARAYRDRDPNEQFF.